This TCR beta chain was recovered during a study of beta chain features in type 1 diabetes. This clone was counted between two and nine times. Sequencing targeted expressed TCRB transcripts, as all isolated RNA had been reverse transcribed. Using immunoSEQ multiplex PCR, the repertoire was profiled, and TCRdb retains in-frame clones only, with some absent. This repertoire shows roughly 370,000 clones, approximately 15% found once; its top ten account for less than 0.04%. Unmatched junction bases numbered 9, after V lost 3 bases and J lost 5 bases. The CDR3 extends over 15 amino acids. Germline assignment: CDR1 SGDLS and CDR2 YYNGEE.

Sequenced: naive CD4+ T cells from blood. This sequence joins TRBV9 and TRBJ1-1; TRBD1 aligns across 8 bases. This clonotype originated in a man under 40 in good health. CDR3 sequence reads: CASSAADRAWTEAFF. CDR3 DNA: TGTGCCAGCAGCGCCGCGGACAGGGCTTGGACTGAAGCTTTCTTT.